Listed below are T cell receptor beta chains from one sample, sequenced in a study of blood T cell repertoires in COVID-19. The table came from immunoSEQ multiplex PCR; TCRdb's copy has only in-frame clones and leaves some out. The table has roughly 200,000 clones, roughly 88% seen once. Sequenced sample: PBMCs or T cells enriched from blood (not recorded which). These receptor sequences come from a man between 35 and 55 years old with acute COVID-19. The CDR3 runs from the conserved cysteine through the conserved F or W. D genes are given only for firm matches. Clone size is stated in some rows and not others, as once, few, many or a class when expanded.

NA	TRBV5-4	TRBJ2-7	TRBD1	TGTGCCAGCAGTCACGGGACAGGGTCCTACGAGCAGTACTTC	CASSHGTGSYEQYF
NA	TRBV19	TRBJ1-1	NA	TGTGCCAGTAGCCGACAGACGAACACTGAAGCTTTCTTT	CASSRQTNTEAFF
NA	TRBV7-2	TRBJ2-1	NA	TGTGCCAGCAGCCTTTCAACTAGCTCCACTGCCTATGAGCAGTTCTTC	CASSLSTSSTAYEQFF
NA	TRBV4-1	TRBJ1-1	TRBD1	TGCGCCAGCAGCCAAGAAGCCCAGACAGGGGGGGACACTGAAGCTTTCTTT	CASSQEAQTGGDTEAFF
NA	TRBV30	TRBJ1-1	TRBD1	TGTGCCTGTAAGGACAGGGGCCGATACACTGAAGCTTTCTTT	CACKDRGRYTEAFF
NA	TRBV7-9	TRBJ2-2	TRBD2	TGTGCCAGCAGCGCTCCTAGCGGGAGGAAGACCGGGGAGCTGTTTTTT	CASSAPSGRKTGELFF
NA	TRBV13	TRBJ2-7	TRBD1	TGTGCCAGCAGCTCATTCACAAACAGGGGTTACGAGCAGTACTTC	CASSSFTNRGYEQYF
NA	TRBV12-5	TRBJ2-5	TRBD1	TGTGCTAGTGGTTTATCAGGGGGTGAAGAGACCCAGTACTTC	CASGLSGGEETQYF
NA	TRBV2	TRBJ2-7	TRBD2	TGTGCCGGTCGGACTAGCGGGTTAAACGAGCAGTACTTC	CAGRTSGLNEQYF
NA	TRBV28	TRBJ2-1	NA	TGTGCCAGCAGTTTATCTCCCGATAGATCGCATGAGCAGTTCTTC	CASSLSPDRSHEQFF
NA	TRBV12-3/TRBV12-4	TRBJ2-7	NA	TGTGCCAGCAGTTTAAGAGAACAGTACGAGCAGTACTTC	CASSLREQYEQYF
NA	TRBV5-1	TRBJ1-2	TRBD1	TGCGCCAGCAGCATGGACAGGGGTGACTATGGCTACACCTTC	CASSMDRGDYGYTF
few	TRBV11-1	TRBJ1-2	NA	TGTGCCAGCAGCTTAACAGGCGCTAACTATGGCTACACCTTC	CASSLTGANYGYTF
NA	TRBV13	TRBJ2-7	NA	TGTGCCAGCAGCTCCAGTGCCTACGAGCAGTACTTC	CASSSSAYEQYF
NA	TRBV18	TRBJ1-1	NA	TGTGCCAGCTGCGAGCGGGACACTGAAGCTTTCTTT	CASCERDTEAFF
NA	TRBV7-6	TRBJ2-1	TRBD2	TGTGCCAGCAGCTTAGAGTCCGGGACTAGAATCGGGGAGCAGTTCTTC	CASSLESGTRIGEQFF
NA	TRBV7-9	TRBJ2-5	NA	TGTGCCAGCAGCCCTATACAGGGGACCCAGTACTTC	CASSPIQGTQYF
NA	TRBV7-8	TRBJ1-1	TRBD1	TGTGCCAGCAGCCGAGGGGGCTACAACACTGAAGCTTTCTTT	CASSRGGYNTEAFF
once	TRBV30	TRBJ1-5	NA	TGTGCCTGGAACCGGGACACAGAAAATCAGCCCCAGCATTTT	CAWNRDTENQPQHF
NA	TRBV5-1	TRBJ2-5	NA	TGCGCCAGCAGCTCCCCCTCCCAAGAGACCCAGTACTTC	CASSSPSQETQYF
NA	TRBV24-1	TRBJ1-4	NA	TGTGCCACCAGTGATCCCCGCTCAGGCCCGAAACTGTTTTTT	CATSDPRSGPKLFF
NA	TRBV5-5	TRBJ2-1	NA	TGTGCCAGCAGCCTGGGACTCTCAAGCTCCTACAATGAGCAGTTCTTC	CASSLGLSSSYNEQFF
NA	TRBV11-3	TRBJ2-7	TRBD1	TGTGCCAGCAGCTTAGAGTCCCGGGACAGTAGATCTCAACTTTCCTACGAGCAGTACTTC	CASSLESRDSRSQLSYEQYF
NA	TRBV27	TRBJ1-4	TRBD1	TGTGCCAGTCTGGGACAGGGAAATGAAAAACTGTTTTTT	CASLGQGNEKLFF
NA	TRBV5-1	TRBJ2-2	TRBD2	TGCGCCAGCAGCTTGGCCGGGACTAGCGGGAGGGCGGACGGGGAGCTGTTTTTT	CASSLAGTSGRADGELFF
NA	TRBV9	TRBJ2-1	NA	TGTGCCAGCAGCGTAGGAGGGAGTAGCAACAATGAGCAGTTCTTC	CASSVGGSSNNEQFF
NA	TRBV29-1	TRBJ2-3	NA	TGCAGCGTCTATGGACAGTCCACAGATACGCAGTATTTT	CSVYGQSTDTQYF
few	TRBV7-9	TRBJ2-7	NA	TGTGCCAGCTCTAACACGGACAGCGGCTACGAGCAGTACTTC	CASSNTDSGYEQYF
NA	TRBV25-1	TRBJ2-7	TRBD1	TGTGCCAGCAGTACCGGGGACAGGGGAGTATCCTACGAGCAGTACTTC	CASSTGDRGVSYEQYF
NA	TRBV18	TRBJ2-3	NA	TGTGCCAGCTCACAAAGGAGCGGGTCCAGCACAGATACGCAGTATTTT	CASSQRSGSSTDTQYF
once	TRBV7-2	TRBJ2-3	NA	TGTGCCAGCAGCCTCGAAGCAGGGAACACAGATACGCAGTATTTT	CASSLEAGNTDTQYF
few	TRBV6-5	TRBJ1-2	TRBD1	TGTGCCAGCAGTTACTCACAGGGGAATGAAGGGGCCGCTTTC	CASSYSQGNEGAAF
NA	TRBV25-1	TRBJ2-1	NA	TGTGCCAGCAGAGGACAGCCAAGTGGTGAGCAGTTCTTC	CASRGQPSGEQFF
NA	TRBV28	TRBJ1-5	NA	TGTGCCAGCAGGGACATTCCAAATCAGCCCCAGCATTTT	CASRDIPNQPQHF
NA	TRBV27	TRBJ2-3	NA	TGTGCCAGCAGTCCTTTGTCGACAGTCACAGATACGCAGTATTTT	CASSPLSTVTDTQYF
NA	TRBV19	TRBJ2-2	NA	TGTGCCAGTAGTATGCGGCGTGATACCGGGGAGCTGTTTTTT	CASSMRRDTGELFF
NA	TRBV5-1	TRBJ2-7	TRBD1	TGCGCCAGCAGCACCGGACAGGGCTACGAGCAGTACTTC	CASSTGQGYEQYF
NA	TRBV28	TRBJ1-5	NA	TGTGCCAGCAGGTCCAGAGGTAATCAGCCCCAGCATTTT	CASRSRGNQPQHF
NA	TRBV19	TRBJ2-6	NA	TGTGCCAGCAAAATGGACACTGCAGGGGCCAACGTCCTGACTTTC	CASKMDTAGANVLTF
NA	TRBV7-9	TRBJ2-7	TRBD1	TGTGCCAGCAGCTTAAGTTTCTTGCGGACAGGGGATTTGAACGAGCAGTACTTC	CASSLSFLRTGDLNEQYF
NA	TRBV5-1	TRBJ1-2	NA	TGCGCCAGCAGCTCGGGGGGGACCCCAGCTAACTATGGCTACACCTTC	CASSSGGTPANYGYTF
once	TRBV6-5	TRBJ2-5	NA	TGTGCCAGCGGTCCCTGGGGGGTGGGGCCAGAGACCCAGTACTTC	CASGPWGVGPETQYF
NA	TRBV9	TRBJ2-1	NA	TGTGCCAGCGGGAGCTACAATGAGCAGTTCTTC	CASGSYNEQFF
NA	TRBV30	TRBJ1-3	NA	TGTGCCTGGACGCGCACAGGATCCTCTGCGCACACCATATATTTT	CAWTRTGSSAHTIYF
few	TRBV10-1	TRBJ1-1	TRBD1	TGCGCCAGCGGGAGGACAGGGGGGGATACTGAAGCTTTCTTT	CASGRTGGDTEAFF
NA	TRBV28	TRBJ2-1	TRBD1	TGTGCCAGCACTAAACCGGGACAGGGGACCAATGAGCAGTTCTTC	CASTKPGQGTNEQFF